This passage covers 27 T cell receptor beta chains from one sample sequenced in a study of blood T cell repertoires in COVID-19. The protocol was immunoSEQ multiplex PCR, while the TCRdb copy is restricted to in-frame clones and leaves out a portion. The data hold about 200,000 clones, with around 84% observed a single time. Sequencing was carried out using peripheral blood. Receptors were obtained from a human donor in a cohort sampled during active COVID-19.

The V gene is TRBV5-1, the J gene TRBJ2-1, with 7 positions matching TRBD2. Per the germline V gene, CDR1 is SGHRS and CDR2 is YFSETQ. J gave up 5 bases and V 4 bases, and 12 bases lay outside the gene matches. The length of the CDR3 is 16 residues. The CDR3 here is CASSLDRREWHNEQFF. DNA for the CDR3: TGCGCCAGCAGCCTGGATAGGCGGGAGTGGCACAATGAGCAGTTCTTC.

This clone was seen a single time. This rearrangement joins TRBV7-8 to TRBJ1-3; D gene uncertain. This CDR3 spans 14 amino acids. Germline CDR1 SGHVS, CDR2 FQNEAQ. V lost 2 bases, J lost 0 bases, and 5 bases lay in between. This chain's CDR3 is CASSLRDSGNTIYF. The DNA of the CDR3 is TGTGCCAGCAGCTTACGGGACTCTGGAAACACCATATATTTT.

This clone occurred once. This chain connects TRBV5-1 to TRBJ1-1; no firm D call. Germline V lookup: CDR1 SGHRS, CDR2 YFSETQ. CDR3 length: 15 residues. V shed 0 bases and J shed 0 bases, with 9 bases lying between them. The CDR3 sequence: CASSLDGSVNTEAFF. CDR3 nucleotides: TGCGCCAGCAGCTTGGACGGGTCTGTGAACACTGAAGCTTTCTTT.

This chain connects TRBV7-8 to TRBJ2-7; 8 bases are shared with TRBD1. The CDR3 has 13 amino acids. CDR1 is SGHVS, CDR2 FQNEAQ, per germline. V was pared by 8 bases and J by 2 bases, with 5 bases of the junction left unmatched. CDR3 sequence (DNA): TGTGCCAGCCGCCGGACAGGGACCTACGAGCAGTACTTC. Its translation: CASRRTGTYEQYF.

This rearrangement joins TRBV30 to TRBJ1-1; 10 bases fit TRBD1. V gave up 2 bases and J gave up 11 bases; unmatched junction bases: 14. The germline V gene has CDR1 GTSNPN and CDR2 SVGIG (reference sequence). The CDR3 contains 15 residues. The chain's CDR3 is CAWSPGTGARQGAFF. CDR3 sequence (DNA): TGTGCCTGGAGTCCCGGGACAGGGGCCAGACAAGGGGCTTTCTTT.

The V gene is TRBV30, the J gene TRBJ2-1; 7 bases agree with TRBD2. Germline-derived CDR1 and CDR2 are GTSNPN and SVGIG (reference sequence). V gave up 2 bases and J gave up 6 bases; unmatched junction bases: 10. CDR3 size: 15 residues. DNA of the CDR3: TGTGCCTGGAGTAGCGGGACTACTACTGGCAATGAGCAGTTCTTC. Protein: CAWSSGTTTGNEQFF.

The chain is built from TRBV11-3 and TRBJ2-1, with 7 bases that match TRBD2. V lost 1 base and J lost 8; bases outside the gene matches: 5. The germline CDR1 and CDR2 sequences are SGHNT and YENEEA. This CDR3 contains 14 residues. CDR3 coding DNA: TGTGCCAGCAGCTTAGCCAGCGGGGCCGATGAGCAGTTCTTC. This gives the protein CASSLASGADEQFF.

J is TRBJ2-7 and V is TRBV2; 7 bases align to TRBD1. Germline V gene data show CDR1 as SNHLY and CDR2 as FYNNEI. This CDR3 has 13 residues. V shed 10 bases, J shed 2 bases, and the junction held 8 bases outside the gene matches. CDR3 coding DNA: TGTGCCATAAACGGGACAGCGCCCTACGAGCAGTACTTC. Protein sequence: CAINGTAPYEQYF. The variable domain in full, completed from reference TRBV2 and TRBJ2-7, reads EPEVTQTPSHQVTQMGQEVILRCVPISNHLYFYWYRQILGQKVEFLVSFYNNEISEKSEIFDDQFSVERPDGSNFTLKIRSTKLEDSAMYFCAINGTAPYEQYFGPGTRLTVT.

This clone appeared once. The genes are TRBV27 and TRBJ2-1, with 10 bases aligning to TRBD2. V was clipped by 5 bases and J by 4 bases; unmatched bases: 8. Germline values: CDR1 MNHEY, CDR2 SMNVEV (reference sequence). The CDR3 spans 16 residues. The CDR3 reads CASSPIAGGLYNEQFF. The CDR3, as DNA: TGTGCCAGCAGTCCTATAGCGGGAGGCTTATACAATGAGCAGTTCTTC.

This clone was recorded a few times. This chain joins TRBV10-1 and TRBJ1-4; 8 nucleotides match TRBD1. Germline loops: CDR1 WNHNN, CDR2 SYGVQD (reference sequence). The CDR3 is 15 residues long. V lost 4 bases, J lost 3 bases, and 4 bases stayed unmatched. The CDR3 DNA reads TGCGCCAGCAGTGCAGGGGGCGCGTCTAATGAAAAACTGTTTTTT. Its protein product is CASSAGGASNEKLFF.

CDR3 sequence (DNA): TGTGCCAGCAGCTCACTGTTAATTATCGGGGATACGCAGTATTTT. It codes for CASSSLLIIGDTQYF. The chain combines TRBV7-2 with TRBJ2-3; D not resolved. Trimming took off 4 bases at V and 6 bases at J, with 17 bases between the two ends. The CDR3 runs 15 residues. Per the germline V gene, CDR1 is SGHTA and CDR2 is FQGNSA.

Within the sample, this clone is medium-sized (0.01 to 0.1%). The chain carries TRBV28 and TRBJ2-7; 9 bases are shared with TRBD2. The CDR3 runs 16 residues. After removal of 5 bases from V and 1 base from J, the junction contained 9 bases not matched to a gene. The germline V gene encodes CDR1 MDHEN and CDR2 SYDVKM. The CDR3, as DNA: TGTGCCAGCAGTGGGACTAGCCCAGCGAATTCCTACGAGCAGTACTTC. Translation gives CASSGTSPANSYEQYF.

This clone was observed a handful of times. This sample also contains other DNA sequences that code for the same CDR3. This chain links TRBV2 with TRBJ2-5, with 14 bases fitting TRBD2. This CDR3 comprises 15 residues. Germline CDR1 and CDR2: SNHLY and FYNNEI. After removal of 6 bases from V and 5 bases from J, the junction contained 5 bases not matched to a gene. DNA for the CDR3: TGTGCCAGCAGGGGACTAGCGGGAGTCCGGGAGACCCAGTACTTC. Amino acids: CASRGLAGVRETQYF.

The chain has TRBV7-9 and TRBJ1-5, with 8 bases matching TRBD1. In germline, CDR1 is SEHNR, CDR2 FQNEAQ (reference sequence). Losses at the gene ends were 5 bases for V and 0 bases for J; bases not matched to a gene: 3. The CDR3 runs to 15 residues. This chain's CDR3 is CASSTDRDSNQPQHF. The DNA of the CDR3 is TGTGCCAGCAGCACGGACAGGGATAGCAATCAGCCCCAGCATTTT.

This clone was detected once. The CDR3 is CATSDFLPTSGGTGELFF. CDR3 bases: TGTGCCACCAGTGATTTCCTCCCGACTAGCGGGGGGACCGGGGAGCTGTTTTTT. The chain has TRBV24-1 and TRBJ2-2, with TRBD2 matching over 13 bases. Germline assignment: CDR1 KGHDR and CDR2 SFDVKD. This CDR3 has 18 amino acids. V lost 1 base and J lost 5; bases outside the gene matches: 6.

The V gene is TRBV11-2, the J gene TRBJ2-7; possibly TRBD1 for D (5 bases). V was trimmed by 10 bases and J by 7 bases, leaving 14 bases between them. Germline V gene lookup returns CDR1 SGHAT and CDR2 FQNNGV. The CDR3 loop spans 11 amino acids. The CDR3 spells CATTLGVEQYF. The CDR3 coding sequence is TGTGCCACCACGCTAGGGGTTGAGCAGTACTTC.

The chain employs TRBV6-6 and TRBJ1-3; possibly TRBD1 for D (5 bases). V dropped 2 bases and J dropped 4 bases, with 12 bases sitting between them. CDR3 length equals 15 residues. Germline CDR1 reads MNHNY; CDR2 reads SVGAGI (reference sequence). Written as DNA, the CDR3 is TGTGCCAGCAGTTACCAGGGCCTCTCGGGAAACACCATATATTTT. Amino acids: CASSYQGLSGNTIYF.

The genes are TRBV5-1 and TRBJ2-7; 8 bases are shared with TRBD2. This CDR3 contains 14 residues. V shed 0 bases, J shed 3 bases, and the junction held 2 bases outside the gene matches. Germline-derived CDR1 and CDR2 are SGHRS and YFSETQ. CDR3 nucleotide sequence: TGCGCCAGCAGCTTGGAGCGGGAGCTCTACGAGCAGTACTTC. It codes for CASSLERELYEQYF.

The V call is TRBV3-1 (or the pseudogene TRBV3-2), the J call TRBJ1-1, with D perhaps TRBD1 (6 bases). Germline CDR1 and CDR2: LGHDT and YNNKEL (reference sequence). CDR3 length: 13 residues. V lost 2 bases and J 8 bases, leaving 12 bases between the germline ends. CDR3 coding DNA: TGTGCCAGCAGCCAACTTCCAGGGGCCGAAGCTTTCTTT. Translating it yields CASSQLPGAEAFF.

This chain joins TRBV6-1 and TRBJ1-5; D unclear. This CDR3 has 19 amino acids. The germline V and J ends were trimmed by 3 bases and 0 bases, with 21 bases remaining between them. Germline-derived CDR1 and CDR2 are MNHNS and SASEGT. In DNA, the CDR3 is TGTGCCAGCAGTGAGGTGGGTCGTAGGGTTGGACTTAGCAATCAGCCCCAGCATTTT. Encoded protein: CASSEVGRRVGLSNQPQHF.

The chain is built from TRBV9 and TRBJ1-1; 9 nucleotides line up with TRBD1. The CDR3 totals 15 residues. The germline CDR1 and CDR2 sequences are SGDLS and YYNGEE. Germline trimming cut 0 bases from V and 7 bases from J; bases unmatched to any gene: 7. The CDR3 sequence is CASSVGGQGGDEAFF. DNA for the CDR3: TGTGCCAGCAGCGTAGGGGGACAGGGAGGTGATGAAGCTTTCTTT.

V and J are TRBV5-1 and TRBJ1-4; perhaps TRBD1 as D (6 bases). Trimming pared 4 bases from V and 1 base from J, leaving 11 bases between. The CDR3 runs to 15 residues. CDR1 and CDR2 (germline): SGHRS, YFSETQ. The CDR3 here is CASSLHRETNEKLFF. Here the CDR3 DNA reads TGCGCCAGCAGCCTACACAGGGAAACTAATGAAAAACTGTTTTTT. The full variable domain, rest sourced from reference TRBV5-1 and TRBJ1-4, is KAGVTQTPRYLIKTRGQQVTLSCSPISGHRSVSWYQQTPGQGLQFLFEYFSETQRNKGNFPGRFSGRQFSNSRSEMNVSTLELGDSALYLCASSLHRETNEKLFFGSGTQLSVL.

This clone showed up just once. CDR3 sequence reads: CASSDPGRKLFF. The DNA of the CDR3 is TGTGCCAGCAGTGATCCAGGGCGGAAACTGTTTTTT. The chain joins TRBV25-1 to TRBJ1-4; D is perhaps TRBD1 (5 bases). The CDR3 covers 12 residues. The V and J ends lost 3 bases and 11 bases respectively, with 10 bases between them. Germline V gene data show CDR1 as MGHDK and CDR2 as SYGVNS.

Points on this clone: This specimen includes other DNA sequences encoding the same CDR3. The chain is built from TRBV7-2 and TRBJ2-2; TRBD2 is a possible D gene (5 bases). The CDR3 is 15 amino acids. The V gene's germline CDR1 is SGHTA and CDR2 FQGNSA. V was clipped by 1 base and J by 1 base, with 7 bases between them. The CDR3 DNA follows: TGTGCCAGCAGCTTAGTTGCGGGGAACACCGGGGAGCTGTTTTTT. Its translation: CASSLVAGNTGELFF.

Turning to this clone: The sample has other DNA sequences that encode this CDR3 too. The genes are TRBV28 and TRBJ1-6, with D perhaps matching TRBD1 (5 bases). Between the trimmed V and J ends, which lost 2 bases and 4 bases, there was a span of 12 bases. This CDR3 has 16 amino acids. Germline V gene lookup returns CDR1 MDHEN and CDR2 SYDVKM. CDR3: CASSLGGGSYNSPLHF. The CDR3 DNA is TGTGCCAGCAGTTTAGGGGGGGGTTCGTATAATTCACCCCTCCACTTT.

The chain is built from TRBV11-2 and TRBJ1-1; weak D call: TRBD1 (5 bases). This CDR3 region has 17 residues. CDR1 and CDR2 from the germline V gene are SGHAT and FQNNGV. The V and J ends lost 1 base and 1 base respectively, with 16 bases between them. CDR3 DNA sequence: TGTGCCAGCAGCTTAGTACAGGCGGGGATTCGGAACACTGAAGCTTTCTTT. Protein: CASSLVQAGIRNTEAFF. The whole variable domain, filled in from reference TRBV11-2 and TRBJ1-1, reads EAGVAQSPRYKIIEKRQSVAFWCNPISGHATLYWYQQILGQGPKLLIQFQNNGVVDDSQLPKDRFSAERLKGVDSTLKIQPAKLEDSAVYLCASSLVQAGIRNTEAFFGQGTRLTVV.

The rearrangement links TRBV5-6 to TRBJ2-1, with a tentative D call TRBD1 (6 bases). Trimming pared 3 bases from V and 4 bases from J, leaving 17 bases between. CDR3 length: 16 residues. CDR1 is SGHDT, CDR2 YYEEEE, per germline. CDR3 sequence reads: CASSSPLGGQYNEQFF. Written as DNA, the CDR3 is TGTGCCAGCAGCTCCCCTTTGGGCGGACAGTACAATGAGCAGTTCTTC.